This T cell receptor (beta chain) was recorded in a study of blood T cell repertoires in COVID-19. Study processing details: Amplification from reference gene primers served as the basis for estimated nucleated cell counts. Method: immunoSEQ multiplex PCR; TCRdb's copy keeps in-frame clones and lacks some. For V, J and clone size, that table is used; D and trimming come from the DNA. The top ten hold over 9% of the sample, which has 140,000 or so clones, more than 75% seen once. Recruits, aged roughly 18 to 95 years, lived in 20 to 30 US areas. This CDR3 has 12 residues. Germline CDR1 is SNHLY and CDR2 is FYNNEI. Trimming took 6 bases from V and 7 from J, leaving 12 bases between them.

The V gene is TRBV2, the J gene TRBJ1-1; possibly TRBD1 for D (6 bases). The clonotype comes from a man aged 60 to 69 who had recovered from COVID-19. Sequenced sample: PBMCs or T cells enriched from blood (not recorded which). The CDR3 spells CASRRQVNEAFF. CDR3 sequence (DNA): TGTGCCAGCAGGCGACAGGTCAATGAAGCTTTCTTT. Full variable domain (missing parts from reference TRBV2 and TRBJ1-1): EPEVTQTPSHQVTQMGQEVILRCVPISNHLYFYWYRQILGQKVEFLVSFYNNEISEKSEIFDDQFSVERPDGSNFTLKIRSTKLEDSAMYFCASRRQVNEAFFGQGTRLTVV.